The clone carrying this T cell receptor beta chain was seen a handful of times. For TCRbeta, the library was prepared with unique molecular identifiers. Each CDR3 protein is one row after TCRdb ran MiXCR on the PCR reads. The table shows around 480,000 distinct CDR3 sequences, with about 31% occurring only once. This sample is drawn from a study of T-cell reconstitution after alpha-beta-depleted transplantation in children. Source: PBMCs from the stem cell graft donor, taken from the stem cell graft. The clonotype was recovered from a human donor who donated a stem cell graft to a child with aplastic anemia.

The CDR3 region is CASGRLAGINEQFF. The CDR3, as DNA: TGTGCCTCAGGAAGACTAGCGGGAATCAATGAGCAGTTCTTC. The chain has TRBV9 and TRBJ2-1; TRBD2 matches at 11 bases. CDR3 length equals 14 residues. Germline CDR1 is SGDLS and CDR2 is YYNGEE. After removal of 10 bases from V and 6 bases from J, the junction contained 9 bases not matched to a gene.